These 6 T cell receptor beta chains share one sample of origin, sequenced in a study of blood T cell repertoires in COVID-19. Some clones are missing from TCRdb's copy, which holds only in-frame ones; the method was immunoSEQ multiplex PCR. The data show 100,000 to 150,000 clones, around 88% seen once. Input material: peripheral blood. Receptors were obtained from a man over 45 with active or convalescent COVID-19.

This chain connects TRBV7-9 to TRBJ2-7; TRBD2 aligns across 7 bases. CDR1 is SEHNR and CDR2 is FQNEAQ in the germline V gene (reference sequence). V was pared by 3 bases and J by 5 bases, with 4 bases of the junction left unmatched. The CDR3 extends over 13 amino acids. The chain's CDR3 is CASSLSGNNEQYF. The CDR3 nucleotides read TGTGCCAGCAGCTTGAGCGGGAACAACGAGCAGTACTTC.

The chain is built from TRBV3-1 (or the pseudogene TRBV3-2) and TRBJ1-5; D possibly corresponds to TRBD1 (5 bases). Per the germline V gene, CDR1 is LGHDT and CDR2 is YNNKEL (reference sequence). The CDR3 contains 15 residues. Trimming shortened V by 6 bases and J by 5 bases, and 17 bases separated the two germline ends. CDR3 sequence reads: CASSSTPGRDQPQHF. As DNA, the CDR3 is TGTGCCAGCAGTTCGACCCCAGGGAGGGATCAGCCCCAGCATTTT.

The chain is built from TRBV7-2 and TRBJ1-1; no reliable D call. The germline V gene has CDR1 SGHTA and CDR2 FQGNSA. V was trimmed by 1 base and J by 1 base, leaving 10 bases between them. This CDR3 is built from 15 residues. The CDR3 DNA reads TGTGCCAGCAGCTTAGTGGCAGATACGAACACTGAAGCTTTCTTT. It specifies CASSLVADTNTEAFF.

The chain carries TRBV6-5 and TRBJ2-1; 9 nucleotides align to TRBD1. This CDR3 spans 13 amino acids. After removal of 8 bases from V and 5 bases from J, the junction contained 4 bases not matched to a gene. Germline V lookup: CDR1 MNHEY, CDR2 SVGAGI. The CDR3 loop reads CASRDRVDNEQFF. In DNA, the CDR3 is TGTGCCAGCCGGGACAGGGTAGACAATGAGCAGTTCTTC.

The V gene is TRBV10-3, the J gene TRBJ2-3; 12 nucleotides match TRBD1. V lost 7 bases and J lost 3; bases outside the gene matches: 5. Germline CDR1 and CDR2: ENHRY and SYGVKD. The CDR3 has 15 residues. CDR3 sequence reads: CAINQGQGATDTQYF. The CDR3 DNA reads as TGTGCCATCAATCAGGGACAGGGGGCGACAGATACGCAGTATTTT.

This clone was seen only once. This chain links TRBV11-2 with TRBJ2-5; 12 positions agree with TRBD1. Trimming removed 5 bases from V and 4 bases from J; junction bases left unmatched: 8. The CDR3 sequence is 16 residues long. Germline values: CDR1 SGHAT, CDR2 FQNNGV. The DNA for the CDR3 is TGTGCCAGCAGCCTAAGATGGGACAGGGGGCGAGAGACCCAGTACTTC. Amino acids: CASSLRWDRGRETQYF.